This T cell receptor beta chain was identified in a study of T-cell memory formation after mild COVID-19. Across the study: Largely donor-specific TCR clusters were found.

Study findings and constraints: Contracting CD4+ clones sat mainly in CM and EM; CD8+ in EMRA. Some responding clones appeared in pre-infection memory, suggesting cross-reactive memory joined.

Germline CDR1 is MNHEY and CDR2 is SVGEGT. The CDR3 is 15 amino acids. V was pared by 5 bases and J by 2 bases, with 2 bases of the junction left unmatched. This clonotype occurred a few times. What it binds is unknown. Constant-segment primers and 5'RACE yielded cDNA libraries for TCR alpha and TCR beta, each carrying sample barcodes and UMIs. One entry per CDR3 protein, called by TCRdb with MiXCR from the 5' RACE reads. The data hold about 600,000 distinct CDR3 sequences, with roughly a fifth observed a single time. The source material was PBMCs or a T cell subset sorted from them (not recorded which). This rearrangement joins TRBV6-2 or TRBV6-3 to TRBJ2-7; TRBD2 agrees at 14 bases. The TCR was taken from an adult woman who had mild COVID-19 (a few samples of this study predate the infection). Cell type and time point are not known. The CDR3 nucleotides read TGTGCCAGCAGTACGGGACTAGCGGGAGCCTACGAGCAGTACTTC. It yields the protein CASSTGLAGAYEQYF.